These T cell receptor beta chains were read from a single sample in a study of cytomegalovirus exposure and HLA in healthy donors. Some clones are missing from TCRdb's copy, which holds only in-frame ones; the method was immunoSEQ multiplex PCR. The sample consists of some 190,000 clones, about 87% of them appearing once. The sample consisted of PBMCs. The receptor set was obtained from a man aged 30-40 years in good health and CMV-seronegative. CDR3s include the opening cysteine and the closing phenylalanine or tryptophan. The D gene is left open where the match is weak. A row's size may be missing; if present it is once, few, many or a size class.

TRBJ2-3,TRBD2,NA,16,TRBV19,TGTGCCAGTAGTGACTCGCGGGGGATTAGCACAGATACGCAGTATTTT,CASSDSRGISTDTQYF
TRBJ2-1,NA,NA,18,TRBV11-3,TGTGCCAGCAGCGTTTCGCTGGGCCAAAAGGTGACCTACAATGAGCAGTTCTTC,CASSVSLGQKVTYNEQFF
TRBJ1-3,TRBD1,NA,12,TRBV30,TGTGCCTGGATGACAGGGGCAAACACCATATATTTT,CAWMTGANTIYF
TRBJ1-6,NA,NA,19,TRBV9,TGTGCCAGCAGCGCCCGGGGGGGCCCTTCGGACCCCTATAATTCACCCCTCCACTTT,CASSARGGPSDPYNSPLHF
TRBJ1-1,TRBD1,NA,14,TRBV28,TGTGCCAGCATCCTCCCAGGGGGGAACACTGAAGCTTTCTTT,CASILPGGNTEAFF
TRBJ2-7,NA,NA,10,TRBV6-1,TGTGCCAGCCAGGGTGGTGAGCAGTACTTC,CASQGGEQYF
TRBJ2-7,NA,NA,15,TRBV10-3,TGTGCCATCGGGCAGGGCGCATCGGTGTCCTACGAGCAGTACTTC,CAIGQGASVSYEQYF
TRBJ1-3,NA,NA,14,TRBV2,TGTGCCAGCAGACCAGGGACATCTGGAAACACCATATATTTT,CASRPGTSGNTIYF
TRBJ2-3,NA,NA,14,TRBV28,TGTGCCAGCAGTCCCGGGACTCGGGGGGATACGCAGTATTTT,CASSPGTRGDTQYF
TRBJ2-3,TRBD2,NA,18,TRBV4-1,TGCGCCAGCAGCCAAGTCTCTTTCGGGACTAGCGGCACAGATACGCAGTATTTT,CASSQVSFGTSGTDTQYF
TRBJ2-7,NA,NA,13,TRBV4-3,TGCGCCAGCAGCCAAGATCGGGGTTACGAGCAGTACTTC,CASSQDRGYEQYF
TRBJ1-5,TRBD1,NA,13,TRBV7-9,TGTGCCAGCAGCTTTGAGGGGGCTCAGCCCCAGCATTTT,CASSFEGAQPQHF
TRBJ2-7,NA,NA,16,TRBV19,TGTGCCAGTAGTCCAGCTACGACATACGGCCCCTACGAGCAGTACTTC,CASSPATTYGPYEQYF
TRBJ2-3,NA,NA,16,TRBV5-1,TGCGCCAGCAGCTTGGGCAGGGGACCTAGCACAGATACGCAGTATTTT,CASSLGRGPSTDTQYF
TRBJ2-5,NA,NA,14,TRBV19,TGTGCCAGTAGTGCGGTACTCGAAGGAGAGACCCAGTACTTC,CASSAVLEGETQYF
TRBJ2-5,NA,NA,18,TRBV5-1,TGCGCCAGCAGCCCCCAATTCCGGACAGTACTGTACCAAGAGACCCAGTACTTC,CASSPQFRTVLYQETQYF
TRBJ2-3,TRBD2,NA,14,TRBV5-1,TGCGCCAGCAGCTCTAGCGGGAGCCCCGATACGCAGTATTTT,CASSSSGSPDTQYF
TRBJ1-5,NA,once,15,TRBV6-6,TGTGCCAGCAGTTACTCCCCTAAGGAGGCTCAGCCCCAGCATTTT,CASSYSPKEAQPQHF
TRBJ1-1,TRBD1,NA,13,TRBV28,TGTGCCAGCAGATCAGGGGGGAACACTGAAGCTTTCTTT,CASRSGGNTEAFF
TRBJ2-7,NA,NA,13,TRBV11-3,TGTGCCAGCAGTCCCCCTAACTCCTACGAGCAGTACTTC,CASSPPNSYEQYF
TRBJ2-2,TRBD2,NA,15,TRBV5-1,TGCGCCAGCAGCTCTACTAGCGGGAACACCGGGGAGCTGTTTTTT,CASSSTSGNTGELFF
TRBJ2-1,NA,NA,13,TRBV7-7,TGTGCTAGCAGCTTAGCAGCGGACAATGAGCAGTTCTTC,CASSLAADNEQFF
TRBJ2-2,TRBD2,NA,15,TRBV6-6,TGTGCCAGCAGTTACGACGGGACTAGTGATGGGGAGCTGTTTTTT,CASSYDGTSDGELFF
TRBJ2-1,TRBD2,NA,16,TRBV6-5,TGTGCCAGCAGTTACTCGAGATTAGCGGGAGTCAGTGAGCAGTTCTTC,CASSYSRLAGVSEQFF
TRBJ1-1,NA,NA,13,TRBV7-9,TGTGCCAGCAGCTCCCTTGGGGCCACTGAAGCTTTCTTT,CASSSLGATEAFF
TRBJ2-7,TRBD2,NA,15,TRBV19,TGTGCCAGTAGTATAACTAGCGGGGGGGCCTACGAGCAGTACTTC,CASSITSGGAYEQYF
TRBJ1-2,NA,NA,15,TRBV6-4,TGTGCCAGCAGTGACAACCAACAGGCCCGGGTGAGCTACACCTTC,CASSDNQQARVSYTF
TRBJ2-3,NA,NA,14,TRBV9,TGTGCCAGCAGCGTAGCGAGGAGCACAGATACGCAGTATTTT,CASSVARSTDTQYF
TRBJ1-6,NA,once,12,TRBV28,TGTGCCACCAGGCCCGATCCTCTAAATGTCCACTTT,CATRPDPLNVHF
TRBJ2-7,TRBD1,NA,13,TRBV7-9,TGTGCCAGCAGCTCCGGGACAGGGTACGAGCAGTACTTC,CASSSGTGYEQYF
TRBJ2-7,NA,NA,19,TRBV30,TGTGCCTGGAGTGTACACAGACAGACGACTTCACTACATCCCTACGAGCAGTACTTC,CAWSVHRQTTSLHPYEQYF
TRBJ2-2,NA,NA,14,TRBV27,TGTGCCAGCAGTGCATACAGGGTACCCGGGGAGCTGTTTTTT,CASSAYRVPGELFF
TRBJ1-1,TRBD1,NA,13,TRBV19,TGTGCCAGTAGTCGACGGGACAGGGGACGCGCTTTCTTT,CASSRRDRGRAFF
TRBJ2-6,TRBD1,NA,16,TRBV18,TGTGCCAGCTCAAAAGGACAGGCGGCTGGGGCCAACGTCCTGACTTTC,CASSKGQAAGANVLTF
TRBJ1-6,NA,NA,17,TRBV5-6,TGTGCCAGCAGCTTGCTCAATGAGAGCAGGACTTATTCACCCCTCCACTTT,CASSLLNESRTYSPLHF
TRBJ1-3,NA,NA,17,TRBV19,TGTGCCAGTAGTACACGACCTCCAGGGCTCTCTGGAAACACCATATATTTT,CASSTRPPGLSGNTIYF
TRBJ2-5,TRBD1,NA,13,TRBV2,TGTGCCAGCAGTGACAGGGGGCAAGAGACCCAGTACTTC,CASSDRGQETQYF
TRBJ2-3,TRBD2,once,16,TRBV19,TGTGCCAGTAGGTCAGGGAAGCGGGGGAACACAGATACGCAGTATTTT,CASRSGKRGNTDTQYF
TRBJ2-3,TRBD1,NA,14,TRBV28,TGTGCCAGTTTAGACAGGGGAAACACAGATACGCAGTATTTT,CASLDRGNTDTQYF
TRBJ2-2,NA,NA,13,TRBV6-1,TGTGCCAGCAGTGAAACATTTACCGGGGAGCTGTTTTTT,CASSETFTGELFF
TRBJ2-1,TRBD1,NA,16,TRBV5-6,TGTGCCAGCAGCCTAGACAGGGAATTACCTTACAATGAGCAGTTCTTC,CASSLDRELPYNEQFF
TRBJ1-6,NA,NA,14,TRBV2,TGTGCCAGCAGTGGGTACAGACCTAATTCGCCCCTCCACTTT,CASSGYRPNSPLHF
TRBJ2-3,TRBD2,NA,19,TRBV7-2,TGTGCCAGCAGCATTCCTACGCGGACTAGCGGCACTAGCACAGATACGCAGTATTTT,CASSIPTRTSGTSTDTQYF
TRBJ2-7,TRBD2,NA,18,TRBV29-1,TGCAGCGTTGAATTGGGGCTAGCGGAAACCATCGGAGCCTACGAGCAGTACTTC,CSVELGLAETIGAYEQYF
TRBJ2-7,NA,NA,13,TRBV7-2,TGTGCCAGCAGCGAGGTTAAATCCTACGAGCAGTACTTC,CASSEVKSYEQYF
TRBJ2-5,TRBD2,once,16,TRBV11-3,TGTGCCAGCAGCAAGACTAGCGGGAGTCTTGGCGAGACCCAGTACTTC,CASSKTSGSLGETQYF
TRBJ2-5,TRBD2,NA,19,TRBV4-3,TGCGCCAGCAGCCAAGGATCGGGGGGGGCTAGCGGGGGCCCTGGGACCCAGTACTTC,CASSQGSGGASGGPGTQYF
TRBJ1-2,NA,NA,14,TRBV7-9,TGTGCCAGCAGCTTAGAATTGTCGGGGGACGGCTACACCTTC,CASSLELSGDGYTF
TRBJ1-1,NA,NA,14,TRBV2,TGTGCCAGCAGACGAGACACGATGAACACTGAAGCTTTCTTT,CASRRDTMNTEAFF
TRBJ2-1,TRBD2,NA,15,TRBV7-9,TGTGCCAGCAGCTTAGTAGCGGGCGCGTTCAATGAGCAGTTCTTC,CASSLVAGAFNEQFF
TRBJ1-2,TRBD1,NA,13,TRBV7-2,TGTGCCAGCAGCCGAGACAGGGAAAGCGGCTACACCTTC,CASSRDRESGYTF
TRBJ1-1,TRBD1,NA,11,TRBV20-1,TGCAGTGCTAGGACAGGGGCTGAAGCTTTCTTT,CSARTGAEAFF
TRBJ2-5,TRBD1,NA,14,TRBV19,TGTGCCAGTAGTATGCAGGGGGCGAGGGAGACCCAGTACTTC,CASSMQGARETQYF
TRBJ1-2,TRBD1,once,15,TRBV19,TGTGCCAGTAGTAAGCCCGGGACAGGGGCCGGCGGCTACACCTTC,CASSKPGTGAGGYTF
TRBJ2-2,NA,once,19,TRBV7-9,TGTGCCAGCAGCTTAAGTTTAATTCAGGGACTTTCGAACACCGGGGAGCTGTTTTTT,CASSLSLIQGLSNTGELFF
TRBJ1-5,TRBD1,NA,14,TRBV7-9,TGTGCCAGCAGCCCCGGGACAGGGAGCACGCCCCAGCATTTT,CASSPGTGSTPQHF
TRBJ1-1,TRBD1,NA,12,TRBV5-1,TGCGCCAGCGCAGGCAGGGGGTTGGAAGCTTTCTTT,CASAGRGLEAFF
TRBJ2-7,TRBD2,NA,14,TRBV2,TGTGCCAGCAGTATTTCCGCGGGGGCCTACGAGCAGTACTTC,CASSISAGAYEQYF
TRBJ2-7,TRBD1,few,14,TRBV6-5,TGTGCCAGCAGTTACCGCCGGGACAGGGGGCGGCAGTACTTC,CASSYRRDRGRQYF